These 19 T cell receptor beta chains share one sample of origin, sequenced in a study of blood T cell repertoires in COVID-19. Generated by immunoSEQ multiplex PCR, the TCRdb table keeps only in-frame clones and is missing some. Altogether about 220,000 clones are present, around four fifths being singletons, with the ten largest covering around 4.7%. The sequencing input was peripheral blood. These receptors all stem from a woman between 65 and 79 years old with acute or convalescent COVID-19.

The chain joins TRBV7-9 to TRBJ1-4, with D unresolved. V lost 4 bases and J lost 6, with 3 bases in between. Germline CDR1 is SEHNR and CDR2 is FQNEAQ (reference sequence). The CDR3 runs 11 residues. The CDR3 here is CASSSHEKLFF. The CDR3 DNA reads as TGTGCCAGCAGCTCTCATGAAAAACTGTTTTTT.

The chain couples TRBV10-3 to TRBJ1-2; 12 bases are shared with TRBD1. Germline lookup yields CDR1 ENHRY and CDR2 SYGVKD. There are 15 residues in the CDR3. Trimming removed 2 bases from V and 4 bases from J; junction bases left unmatched: 2. The CDR3 DNA reads as TGTGCCATCAGTGAGGGGACAGGGGGCGGCTATGGCTACACCTTC. This codes for CAISEGTGGGYGYTF.

The rearrangement joins TRBV19 to TRBJ1-1, with D perhaps matching TRBD1 (6 bases). The germline V and J ends were trimmed by 5 bases and 6 bases, with 16 bases remaining between them. This CDR3 has 14 amino acids. The germline V gene has CDR1 LNHDA and CDR2 SQIVND (reference sequence). CDR3 in DNA: TGTGCCAGTAGTGCACACAGGGTTATCGCTGAAGCTTTCTTT. It codes for CASSAHRVIAEAFF.

The rearrangement joins TRBV28 to TRBJ1-6; 8 bases line up with TRBD1. Germline values: CDR1 MDHEN, CDR2 SYDVKM. The junction had 8 bases not matched to a gene; V was cut back by 4 bases and J by 3 bases. The CDR3 is made up of 17 amino acids. The CDR3 region has the DNA TGTGCCAGCAGTTCCCCCGGGACAGGCTTCTATAATTCACCCCTCCACTTT. Its translation is CASSSPGTGFYNSPLHF.

The chain uses TRBV25-1 and TRBJ1-6; D remains unclear. Germline CDR1 MGHDK, CDR2 SYGVNS. V was shortened by 1 base and J by 0 bases, with 4 bases between the two germline ends. The CDR3 extends over 15 amino acids. In DNA form, the CDR3 reads TGTGCCAGCAGTGAATCGAGCTCCTATAATTCACCCCTCCACTTT. Protein sequence: CASSESSSYNSPLHF.

On this clone itself: The sample carries other DNA sequences with the same CDR3. This chain links TRBV19 with TRBJ1-1, with 9 bases that match TRBD1. This CDR3 has 15 amino acids. The germline V gene encodes CDR1 LNHDA and CDR2 SQIVND (reference sequence). Trimming cost V 5 bases and J 0 bases; bases outside gene matches: 4. The CDR3 bases are TGTGCCAGTAGTGTAGGGGACAGGGTGAACACTGAAGCTTTCTTT. This gives the protein CASSVGDRVNTEAFF.

The gene calls are TRBV7-2 and TRBJ1-2; a possible D gene is TRBD1 (5 bases). The CDR3 spans 18 residues. Trimming shortened V by 5 bases and J by 7 bases, and 29 bases separated the two germline ends. Germline CDR1 is SGHTA and CDR2 is FQGNSA. The CDR3 spells CASSVGGWGLAPIGGYTF. The CDR3 bases are TGTGCCAGCAGCGTTGGGGGTTGGGGACTAGCCCCAATAGGTGGCTACACCTTC.

The V and J genes are TRBV19 and TRBJ2-3; unclear D gene. Germline-derived CDR1 and CDR2 are LNHDA and SQIVND (reference sequence). This CDR3 has 12 residues. The V and J ends lost 7 bases and 4 bases respectively, with 9 bases between them. The CDR3, as DNA: TGTGCCAGTATTGGGCCCCCAGATACGCAGTATTTT. It yields the protein CASIGPPDTQYF.

V and J are TRBV5-6 and TRBJ2-5; 12 positions agree with TRBD2. The V and J ends lost 3 bases and 1 base, in that order; junction bases with no gene match: 4. Germline-derived CDR1 and CDR2 are SGHDT and YYEEEE. This CDR3 is built from 16 residues. CDR3 in DNA: TGTGCCAGCAGCTCCGGACTAGCGGGAAGCCAAGAGACCCAGTACTTC. Its protein product is CASSSGLAGSQETQYF.

The chain has TRBV5-1 and TRBJ1-2; unclear D gene. The germline CDR1 and CDR2 sequences are SGHRS and YFSETQ. The CDR3 consists of 15 residues. Trimming left V 2 bases short and J 4 bases short, with 15 bases between. Here the CDR3 reads CASSLTTDHVYGYTF. DNA for the CDR3: TGCGCCAGCAGCTTAACCACAGACCACGTCTATGGCTACACCTTC.

This clone was recorded only once. The chain uses TRBV11-3 and TRBJ2-5; 9 nucleotides align to TRBD1. There are 15 residues in the CDR3. Germline CDR1 and CDR2: SGHNT and YENEEA. J lost 2 bases, V lost 5 bases, and 6 bases had no gene match. CDR3 sequence (DNA): TGTGCCAGCAGCCCTGGGACAGGGCTACAAGAGACCCAGTACTTC. This translates into CASSPGTGLQETQYF.

This clone was picked up a small number of times. The rearrangement uses TRBV4-2 and TRBJ1-2; a possible D gene is TRBD1 (6 bases). The CDR3 covers 14 residues. V shed 2 bases and J shed 4 bases, with 11 bases lying between them. Per germline, CDR1 LGHNA and CDR2 YNFKEQ. The CDR3 is CASSQTGLAYGYTF. The DNA for the CDR3 is TGTGCCAGCAGCCAAACAGGGTTGGCCTATGGCTACACCTTC.

The chain is built from TRBV28 and TRBJ2-7; TRBD2 might be the D (5 bases). There are 12 residues in the CDR3. Germline V gene sequence: CDR1 MDHEN, CDR2 SYDVKM. The germline V and J ends were trimmed by 5 bases and 3 bases, with 8 bases remaining between them. CDR3 amino acids: CASSEGIYEQYF. Here the CDR3 DNA reads TGTGCCAGCAGTGAGGGAATCTACGAGCAGTACTTC.

The gene calls are TRBV3-1 (or the pseudogene TRBV3-2) and TRBJ1-6; 10 nucleotides agree with TRBD1. The V segment lost 0 bases and the J segment 9 bases; nucleotides outside the gene matches: 11. Germline loops: CDR1 LGHDT, CDR2 YNNKEL (reference sequence). There are 18 residues in the CDR3. CDR3 protein: CASSQDIPGTGVSSPLHF. The CDR3 DNA sequence: TGTGCCAGCAGCCAAGACATACCCGGGACAGGGGTAAGTTCACCCCTCCACTTT.

The chain links TRBV29-1 to TRBJ2-2, with D possibly TRBD1 on 6 matching bases. The V end lost 7 bases, the J end lost 4 bases, and 19 bases lay between the germline ends. CDR3 length: 15 residues. The germline CDR1 and CDR2 sequences are SQVTM and ANQGSEA. DNA for the CDR3: TGCAGCGCCGCAACAGGGACCCCGGGCACCGGGGAGCTGTTTTTT. The encoded protein is CSAATGTPGTGELFF.

This clone has only one observation. V is TRBV7-2 and J is TRBJ1-6, with 7 bases fitting TRBD1. This CDR3 has 16 residues. CDR1 is SGHTA, CDR2 FQGNSA, per germline. V dropped 1 base and J dropped 5; count of bases not matched to a gene: 5. For the CDR3, the DNA is TGTGCCAGCAGCTTAGTGCAGGGGGTCAATAATTCACCCCTCCACTTT. It translates to CASSLVQGVNNSPLHF.

This chain connects TRBV6-5 to TRBJ1-1; 8 bases are shared with TRBD1. Germline V lookup: CDR1 MNHEY, CDR2 SVGAGI. There are 15 residues in the CDR3. J lost 0 bases, V lost 6 bases, and 6 bases had no gene match. CDR3 DNA: TGTGCCAGCAGACGCCAGGGGGCCATGAACACTGAAGCTTTCTTT. This codes for CASRRQGAMNTEAFF.

The genes are TRBV11-2 and TRBJ1-1, with D maybe TRBD1 (6 bases). CDR1 is SGHAT and CDR2 is FQNNGV in the germline V gene. The CDR3 consists of 14 residues. Between the trimmed V and J ends, which lost 1 base and 6 bases, there was a span of 12 bases. CDR3 in DNA: TGTGCCAGCAGCTTAGGGGGGCGCGTCGCTGAAGCTTTCTTT. It specifies CASSLGGRVAEAFF.

The V and J genes are TRBV6-5 and TRBJ1-1, with 9 bases fitting TRBD1. J gave up 4 bases and V 7 bases, and 7 bases lay outside the gene matches. The CDR3 extends over 14 amino acids. The germline V gene has CDR1 MNHEY and CDR2 SVGAGI. Written as DNA, the CDR3 is TGTGCCAGCACTTTAGGACAGGGGAGCACTGAAGCTTTCTTT. The encoded protein is CASTLGQGSTEAFF.